The 3 T cell receptor beta chains presented below share a single source sample, sequenced in a study of shared clonotypes between healthy human individuals. Using immunoSEQ multiplex PCR, the repertoire was profiled, and TCRdb retains in-frame clones only, with some absent. The sample consists of roughly 2.2 million clones, more than 80% of them appearing once. Sequencing was done on a sample of naive CD4+ T cells from PBMCs. Described subset: CD45RA+ positively selected. The receptors were sampled from a man younger than 35 in good health. Some clones in this sample may be carry-over from other donors' samples.

Worth noting for this clone: Different DNA sequences within this sample yield the same CDR3. The genes are TRBV5-1 and TRBJ1-4; 10 positions match TRBD1. V dropped 4 bases and J dropped 8; count of bases not matched to a gene: 5. Germline CDR1 and CDR2: SGHRS and YFSETQ. The CDR3 runs to 14 residues. The CDR3 is CASSPGQGWEKLFF. The CDR3, as DNA: TGCGCCAGCAGCCCGGGACAGGGGTGGGAAAAACTGTTTTTT.

Note on this clone: The sample holds other DNA sequences that translate to the same CDR3. The J gene is TRBJ1-4, the V gene TRBV18; D not resolved. V shed 4 bases and J shed 2 bases, with 5 bases lying between them. Germline V gene lookup returns CDR1 KGHSH and CDR2 LQKENI. The CDR3 spans 13 residues. The DNA for the CDR3 is TGTGCCAGCTCACGAGGCACTAATGAAAAACTGTTTTTT. It specifies CASSRGTNEKLFF.

V and J are TRBV18 and TRBJ2-5; TRBD1 agrees at 10 bases. Germline trimming cut 2 bases from V and 2 bases from J; bases unmatched to any gene: 5. CDR3 length: 16 amino acids. The germline V gene encodes CDR1 KGHSH and CDR2 LQKENI. This CDR3 is CASSPRTGGPQETQYF. The CDR3 DNA sequence: TGTGCCAGCTCACCAAGGACAGGGGGTCCACAAGAGACCCAGTACTTC. The whole variable domain, filled in from reference TRBV18 and TRBJ2-5, reads NAGVMQNPRHLVRRRGQEARLRCSPMKGHSHVYWYRQLPEEGLKFMVYLQKENIIDESGMPKERFSAEFPKEGPSILRIQQVVRGDSAAYFCASSPRTGGPQETQYFGPGTRLLVL.